The present entry profiles one TCR beta chain with its context. The sample comes from a study of blood T cell repertoires in COVID-19. Study-level information: The United States, Italy and Spain supplied acute and convalescent COVID-19 samples. Sources were T cells, B-cell-depleted T cells, or PBMCs; the material itself was cDNA or gDNA.

This CDR3 is built from 18 residues. Germline V lookup: CDR1 MNHNS, CDR2 SASEGT. The ends lost 4 bases at V and 0 bases at J; junction bases unmatched: 9. Produced via immunoSEQ multiplex PCR; TCRdb's table is partial and in-frame only. The sample lists some 370,000 clones; around 87% were seen once. Seattle patients were enrolled while actively infected and followed longitudinally. This chain joins TRBV6-1 and TRBJ2-3; 11 positions agree with TRBD2. The TCR comes from a woman in her twenties or thirties with COVID-19, enrolled during active disease. The material sequenced was peripheral blood. In nucleotides, the CDR3 is TGTGCCAGCAGTGCCCTCGGACTAGCGGGCCCTAGCACAGATACGCAGTATTTT. Its protein product is CASSALGLAGPSTDTQYF.